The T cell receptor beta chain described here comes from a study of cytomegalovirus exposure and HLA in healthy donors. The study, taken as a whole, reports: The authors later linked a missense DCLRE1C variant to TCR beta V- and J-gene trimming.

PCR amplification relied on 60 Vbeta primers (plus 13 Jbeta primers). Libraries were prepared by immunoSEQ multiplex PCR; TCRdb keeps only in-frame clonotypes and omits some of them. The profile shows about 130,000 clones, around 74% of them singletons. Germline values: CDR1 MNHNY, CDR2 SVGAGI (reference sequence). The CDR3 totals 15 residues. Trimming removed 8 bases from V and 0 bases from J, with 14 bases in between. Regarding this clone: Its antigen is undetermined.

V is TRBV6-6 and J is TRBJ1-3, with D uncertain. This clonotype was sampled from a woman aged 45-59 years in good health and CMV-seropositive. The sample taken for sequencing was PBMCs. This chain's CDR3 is CASAQPRGSGNTIYF. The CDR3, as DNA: TGTGCCAGCGCCCAACCGCGAGGCTCTGGAAACACCATATATTTT.